The 6 T cell receptor beta chains below were found in one sample sequenced in a study of blood T cell repertoires in COVID-19. Only in-frame clones appear in the TCRdb table, and some are missing; sequencing was by immunoSEQ multiplex PCR. Of roughly 250,000 clones in the sample, about nine tenths were seen once. Sequenced input: PBMCs or T cells enriched from blood (not recorded which). These receptors were taken from a woman in her twenties or thirties with acute COVID-19.

V and J are TRBV7-2 and TRBJ1-1; TRBD1 matches at 7 bases. V dropped 3 bases and J dropped 1; count of bases not matched to a gene: 5. The CDR3 spans 15 residues. CDR1 and CDR2 from the germline V gene are SGHTA and FQGNSA. The CDR3 loop is CASSFGTASNTEAFF. The CDR3 nucleotides are TGTGCCAGCAGCTTTGGGACAGCGTCGAACACTGAAGCTTTCTTT.

J is TRBJ1-3 and V is TRBV28, with unresolved D. V lost 6 bases and J 6 bases, leaving 9 bases between the germline ends. CDR1 MDHEN and CDR2 SYDVKM come from the germline V gene. The CDR3 length is 12 residues. CDR3: CASSTTENTIYF. In nucleotides, the CDR3 is TGTGCCAGCAGCACTACGGAAAACACCATATATTTT.

V is TRBV6-1 and J is TRBJ1-5; 7 positions agree with TRBD1. V shed 1 base and J 3 bases; nucleotides not matched to a gene: 0. The CDR3 sequence is 14 residues long. Germline CDR1 MNHNS, CDR2 SASEGT. CDR3: CASSEEGANQPQHF. In nucleotides, the CDR3 is TGTGCCAGCAGTGAAGAGGGGGCCAATCAGCCCCAGCATTTT.

This chain's CDR3 is CASSILPGGPDTQYF. CDR3 nucleotides: TGTGCCAGTAGTATTCTTCCGGGAGGGCCAGATACGCAGTATTTT. The chain joins TRBV19 to TRBJ2-3, with TRBD2 identical over 8 bases. Germline V gene data show CDR1 as LNHDA and CDR2 as SQIVND (reference sequence). This CDR3 is built from 15 residues. Losses at the gene ends were 3 bases for V and 4 bases for J; bases not matched to a gene: 6.

The rearrangement uses TRBV29-1 and TRBJ2-7, with 12 bases lining up with TRBD2. The CDR3 covers 16 residues. Germline loops: CDR1 SQVTM, CDR2 ANQGSEA. V was clipped by 0 bases and J by 4 bases; unmatched bases: 7. The CDR3 DNA is TGCAGCGTTGAAGATCGGCTAGCGGGAGGGCTGTACGAGCAGTACTTC. It codes for CSVEDRLAGGLYEQYF.

This clone was detected only once. The chain couples TRBV5-6 to TRBJ1-2; D may be TRBD1 (6 bases). This CDR3 has 15 amino acids. Germline assignment: CDR1 SGHDT and CDR2 YYEEEE. The ends were cut back, 4 bases at V and 3 bases at J, with 16 bases in the middle. CDR3 sequence: CASSVHRVEDYGYTF. CDR3 DNA: TGTGCCAGCAGCGTACACAGGGTAGAGGACTATGGCTACACCTTC.